This T cell receptor beta chain originates from a study of T cells after yellow fever vaccination. As for the study in general: SMART-Seq v4 Ultra Low Input prepared libraries from low-cell fractions.

This clonotype was recorded at least ten times. Antigen: not known. TCRdb reanalysed the 5' RACE reads using MiXCR and keeps one entry per CDR3 protein. The data contain around 610,000 distinct CDR3 sequences, roughly 13% of them singletons. General study points: Abundant clonotypes from the bulk population could contaminate FACS-sorted repertoires. Few clonotypes appeared in both CD4 and CD8 compartments. The study re-detected most primary-vaccination clones after the booster (around 96% CD4, around 90% CD8).

This CDR3 contains 12 residues. V was cut by 6 bases and J by 6 bases, with 12 bases left in between. Germline CDR1 GTSNPN, CDR2 SVGIG (reference sequence). The receptor was isolated from a man aged 25 to 45 who received the YFV17D yellow fever vaccine. The starting material was PBMCs, obtained on the day of the yellow fever booster vaccination. This rearrangement joins TRBV30 to TRBJ2-1; D uncertain. The CDR3 loop reads CACTRIRNEQFF. As DNA, the CDR3 is TGTGCCTGCACAAGGATCCGCAATGAGCAGTTCTTC.